The 25 T cell receptor beta chains listed next were all sequenced from one sample in a study of molecular identifiers for immune sequencing clone quantification. TCRdb passed the PCR reads through MiXCR, listing each CDR3 protein once. The sample carries about 54,000 distinct CDR3 sequences, under 30% recorded once. Sequenced input: naive CD8+ T cells from blood, with Jurkat cell RNA spiked in. Subset defined: FACS-sorted CD8+CD4-CCR7+CD45RA+ naive T cells. These receptors were taken from a human donor in good health. Some libraries in this study had Jurkat cell RNA spiked in.

This clonotype is categorized as medium-sized. This chain links TRBV7-9 with TRBJ2-7; D call uncertain. Germline V lookup: CDR1 SEHNR, CDR2 FQNEAQ (reference sequence). Trimming removed 1 base at V and 6 bases at J, with 4 bases between. The CDR3 spans 11 residues. CDR3 protein: CASSLGPEQYF. The CDR3 DNA reads TGTGCCAGCAGCTTAGGGCCCGAGCAGTACTTC.

This clonotype was seen repeatedly, ten times or more. The gene calls are TRBV6-2 or TRBV6-3 and TRBJ1-5; 7 positions match TRBD1. Germline CDR1 reads MNHEY; CDR2 reads SVGEGT. The V gene end was trimmed by 6 bases and the J gene end by 3 bases; junction bases not matched to a gene: 5. The length of the CDR3 is 14 residues. In DNA, the CDR3 is TGTGCCAGCAGACAGGGGCGTATCAATCAGCCCCAGCATTTT. This sequence encodes CASRQGRINQPQHF.

This clonotype was seen only a few times. The chain couples TRBV4-3 to TRBJ2-2; 7 bases are a match to TRBD1. V lost 0 bases and J lost 5; bases outside the gene matches: 6. This CDR3 region has 16 residues. Germline V lookup: CDR1 LGHNA, CDR2 YSLEER. CDR3 amino acids: CASSQDFAGGTGELFF. DNA for the CDR3: TGCGCCAGCAGCCAAGATTTCGCAGGGGGAACCGGGGAGCTGTTTTTT.

Turning to this clonotype: Sequence at one end of the junction differs from germline and may be a read error. J is TRBJ2-3 and V is TRBV12-3 or TRBV12-4, with D hard to call. The CDR3 covers 15 residues. CDR3 coding DNA: TGTGTCAGCAGTTTAGCCGCCGGCGGCACAGATACGCAGTATTTT. Protein product: CVSSLAAGGTDTQYF.

This clonotype showed up many times. The CDR3 protein is CASSFRQGGMETQYF. CDR3 coding DNA: TGTGCCAGCAGTTTTCGGCAGGGAGGCATGGAGACCCAGTACTTC. The chain joins TRBV28 to TRBJ2-5, with a possible D match to TRBD2 (6 bases). With 3 bases removed from V and 5 bases from J, the gap between germline ends came to 16 bases. The CDR3 loop spans 15 amino acids. Per germline, CDR1 MDHEN and CDR2 SYDVKM.

This clonotype was seen many times. Here the CDR3 DNA reads TGCGCCAGCAGCCCGGACAGGAATCAGCCCCAGCATTTT. Residues: CASSPDRNQPQHF. The chain links TRBV4-3 to TRBJ1-5; 7 bases align to TRBD1. J gave up 4 bases and V 4 bases, and 1 base lay outside the gene matches. Germline V gene data show CDR1 as LGHNA and CDR2 as YSLEER. CDR3 length: 13 amino acids.

Concerning this clonotype: This may come from a read error, since a much larger clone is one base off. The chain recombines TRBV6-6 with TRBJ2-2, with D possibly matching TRBD1 (6 bases). Trimming left V 2 bases short and J 6 bases short, with 13 bases between. CDR1 MNHNY and CDR2 SVGAGI come from the germline V gene (reference sequence). This CDR3 is built from 15 residues. CDR3 coding DNA: TGTGCCAGCAGTTACGTACAGGGCAGGGCCGGGGAGCTGTTTTTT. Protein product: CASSYVQGRAGELFF.

To note about this clonotype: One end of the junction varies from germline; a read error may be responsible. The J gene is TRBJ1-1, the V gene TRBV2, with D uncertain. This CDR3 contains 13 residues. Germline V gives CDR1 SNHLY, CDR2 FYNNEI. Written as DNA, the CDR3 is TGCGCCACCATCCCACAGTTGAACACTGATGCTTTCTTT. Protein sequence: CATIPQLNTDAFF.

J is TRBJ2-5 and V is TRBV4-3; maybe TRBD2 (5 bases). The ends were cut back, 0 bases at V and 5 bases at J, with 13 bases in the middle. Per germline, CDR1 LGHNA and CDR2 YSLEER. The CDR3 contains 15 residues. The chain's CDR3 is CASSQDRRAAETQYF. The CDR3 nucleotides are TGCGCCAGCAGCCAAGATCGGCGGGCGGCGGAGACCCAGTACTTC.

This clonotype has only one observation. The chain carries TRBV20-1 and TRBJ2-3, with 11 positions matching TRBD1. The germline V gene encodes CDR1 DFQATT and CDR2 SNEGSKA (reference sequence). The CDR3 covers 17 residues. V gave up 2 bases and J gave up 5 bases; unmatched junction bases: 12. Here the CDR3 reads CSARNPGQGAPGDTQYF. DNA for the CDR3: TGCAGTGCTAGAAATCCCGGACAGGGGGCACCCGGAGATACGCAGTATTTT.

At least ten counts were recorded for this clonotype. V is TRBV6-2 or TRBV6-3 and J is TRBJ2-3, with TRBD2 matching 7 bases. J was trimmed by 11 bases and V by 2 bases; bases with no gene match: 13. The CDR3 is 15 amino acids. Germline CDR1 and CDR2: MNHEY and SVGEGT. As DNA, the CDR3 is TGTGCCAGCAGTTACGGGGCGACTAGCAGGGTGGAGCAGTATTTT. This codes for CASSYGATSRVEQYF.

This clonotype was counted many times. The CDR3 here is CASSQLAGGLYEQYF. Written as DNA, the CDR3 is TGTGCCAGCAGCCAACTAGCGGGGGGGTTGTACGAGCAGTACTTC. This rearrangement joins TRBV7-6 to TRBJ2-7; TRBD2 agrees at 13 bases. Per the germline V gene, CDR1 is SGHVS and CDR2 is FNYEAQ. This CDR3 is built from 15 residues. The junction had 5 bases not matched to a gene; V was cut back by 5 bases and J by 4 bases.

This clonotype turned up a few times. The CDR3 region has the DNA TGTGCCAGCAGCCCGGGGGGGTCGACCTACGAGCAGTACTTC. Its protein is CASSPGGSTYEQYF. The chain carries TRBV5-8 and TRBJ2-7; 8 bases line up with TRBD2. The length of the CDR3 is 14 residues. CDR1 and CDR2 (germline): SGHTS, YDEGEE. The V segment lost 4 bases and the J segment 2 bases; nucleotides outside the gene matches: 5.

This clonotype is a singleton in its sample. A read error may be the cause here, since a much bigger clone is one base away. This sequence joins TRBV6-2 or TRBV6-3 and TRBJ2-5; 7 bases line up with TRBD2. Per germline, CDR1 MNHEY and CDR2 SVGEGT. The CDR3 is 15 residues long. V lost 7 bases, J lost 2 bases, and 10 bases stayed unmatched. The CDR3 loop is CASNYWAGEQETQYF. CDR3 DNA sequence: TGTGCCAGCAATTATTGGGCGGGAGAACAAGAGACCCAGTACTTC.

This clonotype was recorded a few times. The J gene is TRBJ2-7, the V gene TRBV20-1; either TRBD1 or TRBD2 may supply D (5 bases each). This CDR3 region has 14 residues. Germline lookup yields CDR1 DFQATT and CDR2 SNEGSKA (reference sequence). Trimming removed 6 bases from V and 0 bases from J, with 15 bases in between. This chain's CDR3 is CSAGPRGPSYEQYF. CDR3 sequence (DNA): TGCAGTGCGGGTCCCCGGGGCCCCTCCTACGAGCAGTACTTC.

In its sample, this clonotype was seen many times. The rearrangement uses TRBV6-2 or TRBV6-3 and TRBJ2-5; D not resolved. V was cut by 5 bases and J by 4 bases, with 14 bases left in between. Looked up from germline, CDR1 is MNHEY and CDR2 is SVGEGT. This CDR3 is 14 amino acids long. CDR3 in amino acids: CASSTDLGSETQYF. CDR3 DNA: TGTGCCAGCAGTACGGACCTTGGGTCAGAGACCCAGTACTTC.

The chain is built from TRBV28 and TRBJ2-7; D possibly uses TRBD1 or TRBD2 (6 bases each). Between the trimmed V and J ends, which lost 6 bases and 6 bases, there was a span of 24 bases. CDR1 is MDHEN, CDR2 SYDVKM, per germline. The CDR3 sequence is 16 residues long. CDR3 bases: TGTGCCAGCAGCCCCTTTGGGGGCGGGACAAGTCCCGAGCAGTACTTC. It yields the protein CASSPFGGGTSPEQYF. Complete variable domain (other parts from reference TRBV28 and TRBJ2-7): DVKVTQSSRYLVKRTGEKVFLECVQDMDHENMFWYRQDPGLGLRLIYFSYDVKMKEKGDIPEGYSVSREKKERFSLILESASTNQTSMYLCASSPFGGGTSPEQYFGPGTRLTVT.

This clonotype came up many times. CDR3 sequence reads: CASSQVQGAGELFF. As DNA, the CDR3 is TGCGCCAGCAGCCAGGTACAGGGAGCCGGGGAGCTGTTTTTT. V usage is TRBV4-1 and J usage is TRBJ2-2, with TRBD1 as a possible D gene (6 bases). From germline, CDR1 is MGHRA and CDR2 YSYEKL. Trimming took off 3 bases at V and 6 bases at J, with 11 bases between the two ends. The CDR3 has 14 residues.

This clonotype has ten or more counts. The rearrangement joins TRBV5-1 to TRBJ2-1; no clear D gene. This CDR3 region has 13 residues. Germline V gene sequence: CDR1 SGHRS, CDR2 YFSETQ. V dropped 1 base and J dropped 3 bases, with 5 bases sitting between them. The CDR3 reads CASSLRSYNEQFF. In DNA, the CDR3 is TGCGCCAGCAGCTTGAGGAGCTACAATGAGCAGTTCTTC.

V gene TRBV12-3 or TRBV12-4 combines with J gene TRBJ2-1; D not resolved. Between the trimmed V and J ends, which lost 7 bases and 8 bases, there was a span of 15 bases. The CDR3 runs to 13 residues. This CDR3 is CASIVPWRDEQFF. The CDR3 coding sequence is TGTGCCAGCATTGTGCCCTGGCGCGATGAGCAGTTCTTC.

About this clonotype itself: With a much larger clone just one base away, this may be a read error. The V call is TRBV19, the J call TRBJ2-3; 9 bases align to TRBD1. CDR1 is LNHDA and CDR2 is SQIVND in the germline V gene (reference sequence). The CDR3 extends over 15 amino acids. CDR3 residues: CASSRTGAGTDTLYF. CDR3 sequence (DNA): TGTGCCAGTAGTAGGACAGGGGCCGGCACAGATACGCTGTATTTT.

In its sample, this clonotype was seen many times. This chain uses TRBV29-1 with TRBJ2-1; the match to TRBD2 covers 11 bases. V lost 3 bases to trimming and J lost 8 bases; unmatched junction nucleotides: 9. This CDR3 has 15 amino acids. Germline V gives CDR1 SQVTM, CDR2 ANQGSEA. Here the CDR3 DNA reads TGCAGCGTTGATAAAACTAGCGGGAGAATTGATGAGCAGTTCTTC. Its translation is CSVDKTSGRIDEQFF.

In this sample, this clonotype turned up many times. The rearrangement uses TRBV7-9 and TRBJ2-7, with 9 positions matching TRBD2. There are 18 residues in the CDR3. Germline loops: CDR1 SEHNR, CDR2 FQNEAQ (reference sequence). V dropped 4 bases and J dropped 7; count of bases not matched to a gene: 20. CDR3 in amino acids: CASSSQEITSGWGVEQYF. In DNA form, the CDR3 reads TGTGCCAGCAGCTCCCAGGAGATAACTAGCGGGTGGGGAGTGGAGCAGTACTTC. Full variable domain (remainder filled in from reference TRBV7-9 and TRBJ2-7): DTGVSQNPRHKITKRGQNVTFRCDPISEHNRLYWYRQTLGQGPEFLTYFQNEAQLEKSRLLSDRFSAERPKGSFSTLEIQRTEQGDSAMYLCASSSQEITSGWGVEQYFGPGTRLTVT.

This clonotype was seen repeatedly, ten times or more. The chain couples TRBV7-9 to TRBJ2-1; 7 nucleotides align to TRBD2. The CDR3 is 16 amino acids. V gave up 2 bases and J gave up 7 bases; unmatched junction bases: 11. Germline CDR1 is SEHNR and CDR2 is FQNEAQ (reference sequence). CDR3 DNA sequence: TGTGCCAGCAGCTTAATCGTGGCCGGGAGGAATAATGAGCAGTTCTTC. It is translated as CASSLIVAGRNNEQFF.

In its sample, this clonotype was seen many times. The V gene is TRBV4-3, the J gene TRBJ1-2, with a tentative D call TRBD1 (6 bases). The germline CDR1 and CDR2 sequences are LGHNA and YSLEER. V was cut by 0 bases and J by 0 bases, with 23 bases left in between. The CDR3 totals 20 residues. This CDR3 is CASSQDAGWAGEIPNYGYTF. CDR3 coding DNA: TGCGCCAGCAGCCAAGATGCAGGTTGGGCAGGGGAAATACCTAACTATGGCTACACCTTC.